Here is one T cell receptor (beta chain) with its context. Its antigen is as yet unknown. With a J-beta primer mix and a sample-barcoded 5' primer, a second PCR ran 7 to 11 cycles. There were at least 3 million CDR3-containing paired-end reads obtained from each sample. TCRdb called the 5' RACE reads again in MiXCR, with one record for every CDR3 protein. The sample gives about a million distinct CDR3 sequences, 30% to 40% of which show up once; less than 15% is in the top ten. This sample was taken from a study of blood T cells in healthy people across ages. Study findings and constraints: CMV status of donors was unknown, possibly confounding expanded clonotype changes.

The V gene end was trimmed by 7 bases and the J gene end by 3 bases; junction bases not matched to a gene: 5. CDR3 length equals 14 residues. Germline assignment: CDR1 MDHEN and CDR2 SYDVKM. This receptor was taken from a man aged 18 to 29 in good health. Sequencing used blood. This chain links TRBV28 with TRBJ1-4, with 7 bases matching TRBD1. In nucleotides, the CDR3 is TGTGCCAGCAATACAGGGGTAGCTAATGAAAAACTGTTTTTT. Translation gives CASNTGVANEKLFF.